The clone carrying this T cell receptor beta chain appeared a single time. Germline CDR1 is MDHEN and CDR2 is SYDVKM. The CDR3 has 17 amino acids. Trimming at V came to 5 bases and at J to 4 bases, leaving 12 bases not matched to a gene. Assignments of participants to cohorts depended upon their own reported clinical history. This sample stems from a study of blood T cell repertoires in COVID-19. TCRdb's copy holds only in-frame clones and misses some; the assay was immunoSEQ multiplex PCR. The table includes a few hundred thousand clones, around nine tenths detected once. The sample consisted of PBMCs or T cells enriched from blood (not recorded which). This receptor was identified in a woman aged 50 to 60 who had recovered from COVID-19. V usage is TRBV28 and J usage is TRBJ2-1, with 9 bases identical to TRBD1. The CDR3 sequence: CASSPQTGGKVYNEQFF. In DNA, the CDR3 is TGTGCCAGCAGTCCCCAGACAGGGGGTAAGGTATACAATGAGCAGTTCTTC.